Following are 14 T cell receptor beta chains from one sample sequenced in a study of graft-versus-host responses after intestinal transplantation. Libraries were prepared by immunoSEQ multiplex PCR; TCRdb keeps only in-frame clonotypes and omits some of them. The repertoire holds some 110,000 clones, with more than 85% as singletons. Antigen specificity for these receptors is unknown. The sample in question was unstimulated CD8+ T cells sorted from spleen or lymph node cells, obtained before transplant. These receptor sequences come from a human donor who was the organ donor for an intestinal transplant.

The V gene is TRBV6-5, the J gene TRBJ2-7, with TRBD2 as a possible D gene (5 bases). V lost 0 bases to trimming and J lost 6 bases, with 12 bases between them. Germline V gene data show CDR1 as MNHEY and CDR2 as SVGAGI. The CDR3 has 14 residues. The CDR3 spells CASSYSFGDGEQYF. In DNA, the CDR3 is TGTGCCAGCAGTTACTCATTCGGGGATGGCGAGCAGTACTTC.

This clone was seen only once. The gene calls are TRBV10-3 and TRBJ2-3, with D maybe TRBD2 (5 bases). Trimming removed 10 bases at V and 2 bases at J, with 22 bases between. This CDR3 is built from 16 residues. Germline values: CDR1 ENHRY, CDR2 SYGVKD. The CDR3 DNA is TGTGCCACTAGCCTAGTCTTCCGACATTTCACAGATACGCAGTATTTT. Translating it yields CATSLVFRHFTDTQYF.

The CDR3 DNA reads TGTGCCAGCGCGACAGTTAGGGACTACAATGAGCAGTTCTTC. Translated: CASATVRDYNEQFF. The chain recombines TRBV28 with TRBJ2-1, with D possibly being TRBD1 (5 bases). The V end was cut by 8 bases, the J end by 3 bases, with 14 bases between. From germline, CDR1 is MDHEN and CDR2 SYDVKM. The CDR3 is 14 residues long.

The V call is TRBV27, the J call TRBJ1-5, with D possibly being TRBD1 (6 bases). Trimming removed 5 bases at V and 4 bases at J, with 15 bases between. CDR3 length: 15 amino acids. From germline, CDR1 is MNHEY and CDR2 SMNVEV (reference sequence). In DNA, the CDR3 is TGTGCCAGCAGTATCAGGGGTGGAGGGAATCAGCCCCAGCATTTT. Translating it yields CASSIRGGGNQPQHF.

This chain uses TRBV9 with TRBJ2-1; TRBD2 matches 9 bases. CDR1 and CDR2 from the germline V gene are SGDLS and YYNGEE. Trimming took 3 bases from V and 5 from J; bases not matched to a gene: 9. The CDR3 is made up of 16 amino acids. CDR3 residues: CASSDPPAGGHNEQFF. The CDR3, as DNA: TGTGCCAGCAGCGATCCCCCAGCGGGAGGACACAATGAGCAGTTCTTC.

The rearrangement joins TRBV28 to TRBJ2-7, with D possibly TRBD2 on 5 matching bases. Trimming took 6 bases from V and 5 from J, leaving 20 bases between them. CDR1 is MDHEN and CDR2 is SYDVKM in the germline V gene. The CDR3 covers 15 residues. CDR3 loop: CASRGKSGLPNEQYF. The CDR3 nucleotides are TGTGCCAGCAGGGGGAAGAGCGGATTACCTAACGAGCAGTACTTC.

V gene TRBV4-1 combines with J gene TRBJ2-7; a weak D match, TRBD2 (6 bases). Germline V gives CDR1 MGHRA, CDR2 YSYEKL. Trimming removed 0 bases from V and 4 bases from J, with 16 bases in between. The CDR3 totals 16 residues. Here the CDR3 reads CASSQDREEGLYEQYF. DNA for the CDR3: TGCGCCAGCAGCCAAGATAGAGAGGAGGGTCTTTACGAGCAGTACTTC.

The V gene is TRBV16, the J gene TRBJ2-7; a weak D match, TRBD1 (6 bases). Trimming pared 2 bases from V and 9 bases from J, leaving 8 bases between. This CDR3 comprises 11 residues. The V gene's germline CDR1 is KGHSY and CDR2 FQNENV. In DNA, the CDR3 is TGTGCCAGCAGCCAAAGCAGGGGGCAGTACTTC. This gives the protein CASSQSRGQYF.

This chain links TRBV30 with TRBJ2-7; D is perhaps TRBD2 (6 bases). This CDR3 is built from 15 residues. V dropped 4 bases and J dropped 4 bases, with 20 bases sitting between them. Germline CDR1 GTSNPN, CDR2 SVGIG (reference sequence). The CDR3 sequence is CAWNPFLEGSYEQYF. CDR3 sequence (DNA): TGTGCCTGGAACCCGTTTCTGGAGGGGTCGTACGAGCAGTACTTC. The variable domain in full, completed from reference TRBV30 and TRBJ2-7, reads SQTIHQWPATLVQPVGSPLSLECTVEGTSNPNLYWYRQAAGRGLQLLFYSVGIGQISSEVPQNLSASRPQDRQFILSSKKLLLSDSGFYLCAWNPFLEGSYEQYFGPGTRLTVT.

This clone has only one observation. The genes are TRBV29-1 and TRBJ2-7; perhaps TRBD1 as D (6 bases). The ends were cut back, 4 bases at V and 2 bases at J, with 15 bases in the middle. Looked up from germline, CDR1 is SQVTM and CDR2 is ANQGSEA. This CDR3 has 14 residues. This CDR3 is CSVARQAPTYEQYF. CDR3 bases: TGCAGCGTTGCCCGACAGGCCCCTACCTACGAGCAGTACTTC.

The J gene is TRBJ2-7, the V gene TRBV11-2; D could derive from TRBD1 or TRBD2 (7 bases each). This CDR3 spans 14 amino acids. Trimming removed 1 base at V and 4 bases at J, with 11 bases between. Germline CDR1 SGHAT, CDR2 FQNNGV. CDR3 region: CASSLGQGGYEQYF. The DNA for the CDR3 is TGTGCCAGCAGCTTAGGACAGGGAGGGTACGAGCAGTACTTC.

The CDR3 loop reads CATSRDLGGGTEAFF. Here the CDR3 DNA reads TGTGCCACCAGCAGAGATCTGGGGGGCGGAACTGAAGCTTTCTTT. This sequence joins TRBV15 and TRBJ1-1, with D maybe TRBD1 (6 bases). The CDR3 runs to 15 residues. Germline CDR1 is LNHNV and CDR2 is YYDKDF (reference sequence). V gave up 0 bases and J gave up 5 bases, with 13 bases separating them.

The chain couples TRBV27 to TRBJ2-7, with a possible D match to TRBD1 (5 bases). The CDR3 runs 15 residues. Trimming stripped 8 bases from V and 4 bases from J, with 21 bases between. CDR1 is MNHEY, CDR2 SMNVEV, per germline (reference sequence). The CDR3 DNA reads TGTGCCAGCGCCCTTCAGGCAGGGCGTTGGTACGAGCAGTACTTC. It codes for CASALQAGRWYEQYF.

J is TRBJ2-1 and V is TRBV6-5; maybe TRBD2 (6 bases). The CDR3 spans 13 residues. Germline assignment: CDR1 MNHEY and CDR2 SVGAGI. V shed 4 bases and J shed 11 bases, with 15 bases lying between them. The CDR3 nucleotides are TGTGCCAGCAGTTCGAGGGGACTTCGCAAGCAGTTCTTC. It codes for CASSSRGLRKQFF.